What follows are 23 T cell receptor beta chains derived from one specimen sequenced in a study of blood T cell repertoires in COVID-19. TCRdb's copy holds only in-frame clones and misses some; the assay was immunoSEQ multiplex PCR. The sample lists tens of thousands of clones; 85% were seen once. Sequenced material: peripheral blood. All receptors derive from a woman in her fifties or sixties with active COVID-19.

J is TRBJ2-2 and V is TRBV18; no clear D gene. Trimming stripped 3 bases from V and 4 bases from J, with 9 bases between. The length of the CDR3 is 14 residues. The V gene's germline CDR1 is KGHSH and CDR2 LQKENI. The CDR3 DNA follows: TGTGCCAGCTCACCCATTCGCAGCACCGGGGAGCTGTTTTTT. Protein sequence: CASSPIRSTGELFF.

The J gene is TRBJ2-7, the V gene TRBV19, with 10 positions matching TRBD2. CDR3 length: 13 residues. Unmatched junction bases numbered 2, after V lost 9 bases and J lost 0 bases. Germline lookup yields CDR1 LNHDA and CDR2 SQIVND (reference sequence). Here the CDR3 reads CASRLAGSYEQYF. In DNA form, the CDR3 reads TGTGCCAGCAGACTAGCGGGCTCCTACGAGCAGTACTTC. Together with reference TRBV19 and TRBJ2-7, the CDR3 gives the full variable domain: DGGITQSPKYLFRKEGQNVTLSCEQNLNHDAMYWYRQDPGQGLRLIYYSQIVNDFQKGDIAEGYSVSREKKESFPLTVTSAQKNPTAFYLCASRLAGSYEQYFGPGTRLTVT.

The chain uses TRBV20-1 and TRBJ2-7; a weak D match, TRBD2 (5 bases). Germline V gene lookup returns CDR1 DFQATT and CDR2 SNEGSKA (reference sequence). CDR3 length: 11 residues. Trimming shortened V by 6 bases and J by 6 bases, and 12 bases separated the two germline ends. The CDR3 loop is CSARLAIEQYF. The DNA for the CDR3 is TGCAGTGCCCGGTTAGCGATCGAGCAGTACTTC.

V gene TRBV4-1 combines with J gene TRBJ1-3; tentative D call: TRBD1 (6 bases). V was trimmed by 2 bases and J by 0 bases, leaving 11 bases between them. Germline assignment: CDR1 MGHRA and CDR2 YSYEKL. The CDR3 extends over 16 amino acids. The CDR3 region is CASSQNRESSGNTIYF. Written as DNA, the CDR3 is TGCGCCAGCAGCCAAAACAGGGAAAGCTCTGGAAACACCATATATTTT.

V usage is TRBV11-2 and J usage is TRBJ2-3; 12 nucleotides match TRBD2. Trimming took 5 bases from V and 9 from J; bases not matched to a gene: 6. Per the germline V gene, CDR1 is SGHAT and CDR2 is FQNNGV. This CDR3 is 14 amino acids long. The CDR3 spells CASSPVTSGGTQYF. CDR3 nucleotide sequence: TGTGCCAGCAGCCCCGTGACTAGCGGGGGAACGCAGTATTTT.

Only one count was recorded for this clone. The chain combines TRBV7-9 with TRBJ1-4; D remains ambiguous. Deletions cut 2 bases from V and 4 bases from J, with 17 bases between. The CDR3 extends over 17 amino acids. The V gene's germline CDR1 is SEHNR and CDR2 FQNEAQ (reference sequence). CDR3 loop: CASSLRRGEGVNEKLFF. CDR3 nucleotides: TGTGCCAGCAGCTTAAGGAGAGGCGAGGGAGTTAATGAAAAACTGTTTTTT.

The rearrangement links TRBV18 to TRBJ1-6; 10 positions match TRBD1. The CDR3 contains 14 residues. Germline CDR1 reads KGHSH; CDR2 reads LQKENI. V was pared by 4 bases and J by 9 bases, with 3 bases of the junction left unmatched. The CDR3 DNA sequence: TGTGCCAGCTCACTAGGACAGGGGGGTTCACCCCTCCACTTT. Amino acids: CASSLGQGGSPLHF.

This chain uses TRBV5-1 with TRBJ2-7, with 7 positions matching TRBD1. The CDR3 is made up of 16 amino acids. Germline lookup yields CDR1 SGHRS and CDR2 YFSETQ. V lost 4 bases to trimming and J lost 1 base; unmatched junction nucleotides: 11. In nucleotides, the CDR3 is TGCGCCAGCAGCCCGCCCGAAGGGGGCGCTTCCTACGAGCAGTACTTC. It yields the protein CASSPPEGGASYEQYF.

In its sample, this clone was seen a few times. This rearrangement joins TRBV5-1 to TRBJ1-5, with D possibly TRBD1 on 6 matching bases. In germline, CDR1 is SGHRS, CDR2 YFSETQ. The CDR3 runs 17 residues. V was cut by 9 bases and J by 0 bases, with 22 bases left in between. The CDR3 DNA is TGCGCCACCCCCCTAGGTTGGGGGCCGCCTAGCAATCAGCCCCAGCATTTT. Amino acid sequence: CATPLGWGPPSNQPQHF.

A few counts support this clone. This chain joins TRBV7-3 and TRBJ2-3; 8 bases align to TRBD1. The V gene end was trimmed by 4 bases and the J gene end by 3 bases; junction bases not matched to a gene: 6. The CDR3 loop spans 15 amino acids. The germline V gene has CDR1 SGHTA and CDR2 FQGTGA. The CDR3 nucleotides are TGTGCCAGCAGCTCCACAGGGGGTAGGACAGATACGCAGTATTTT. This sequence encodes CASSSTGGRTDTQYF. The whole variable domain, filled in from reference TRBV7-3 and TRBJ2-3, reads GAGVSQTPSNKVTEKGKYVELRCDPISGHTALYWYRQSLGQGPEFLIYFQGTGAADDSGLPNDRFFAVRPEGSVSTLKIQRTERGDSAVYLCASSSTGGRTDTQYFGPGTRLTVL.

The V gene is TRBV7-2, the J gene TRBJ1-4; TRBD1 aligns across 7 bases. The CDR3 consists of 16 residues. Germline V gives CDR1 SGHTA, CDR2 FQGNSA. Germline trimming cut 4 bases from V and 6 bases from J; bases unmatched to any gene: 11. The CDR3 loop reads CASSWGPQGLDEKLFF. The CDR3 bases are TGTGCCAGCAGCTGGGGGCCACAGGGGCTTGATGAAAAACTGTTTTTT.

V is TRBV5-4 and J is TRBJ2-1; 7 bases align to TRBD2. Germline CDR1 is SGHNT and CDR2 is YYREEE (reference sequence). This CDR3 is 14 amino acids long. Losses at the gene ends were 5 bases for V and 7 bases for J; bases not matched to a gene: 9. CDR3 coding DNA: TGTGCCAGCAGTGCTAGCGGTTCCGGGAATGAGCAGTTCTTC. Protein sequence: CASSASGSGNEQFF.

CDR3 coding DNA: TGCGCCAGCAGCTTGCGGGGGACAGATACGCAGTATTTT. Amino acid sequence: CASSLRGTDTQYF. This chain joins TRBV5-1 and TRBJ2-3; a possible D gene is TRBD2 (6 bases). V was cut by 1 base and J by 3 bases, with 6 bases left in between. The germline gives CDR1 SGHRS, CDR2 YFSETQ. The CDR3 length is 13 residues.

The chain is built from TRBV18 and TRBJ2-7, with D possibly matching TRBD1 (6 bases). The CDR3 covers 14 residues. V lost 5 bases and J 7 bases, leaving 18 bases between the germline ends. In germline, CDR1 is KGHSH, CDR2 LQKENI. The DNA of the CDR3 is TGTGCCAGCTCAATATCACAGGGATCTGAGGAGCAGTACTTC. Encoded protein: CASSISQGSEEQYF. The whole variable domain, filled in from reference TRBV18 and TRBJ2-7, reads NAGVMQNPRHLVRRRGQEARLRCSPMKGHSHVYWYRQLPEEGLKFMVYLQKENIIDESGMPKERFSAEFPKEGPSILRIQQVVRGDSAAYFCASSISQGSEEQYFGPGTRLTVT.

The chain uses TRBV7-9 and TRBJ2-3; 9 bases match TRBD2. V lost 5 bases to trimming and J lost 5 bases; unmatched junction nucleotides: 20. Germline CDR1 is SEHNR and CDR2 is FQNEAQ (reference sequence). There are 19 residues in the CDR3. The CDR3 loop reads CASSAQSGRSRFFGDTQYF. The CDR3 DNA reads TGTGCCAGCAGCGCCCAGAGCGGGAGGAGTCGTTTTTTCGGAGATACGCAGTATTTT.

This clone was seen once. The chain has TRBV7-2 and TRBJ1-1; D is unclear. The V end lost 1 base, the J end lost 0 bases, and 9 bases lay between the germline ends. Germline V gives CDR1 SGHTA, CDR2 FQGNSA. The CDR3 spans 15 residues. This CDR3 is CASSLELNLNTEAFF. CDR3 nucleotides: TGTGCCAGCAGCTTAGAGCTGAACCTGAACACTGAAGCTTTCTTT. Variable domain in full (rest from reference TRBV7-2 and TRBJ1-1): GAGVSQSPSNKVTEKGKDVELRCDPISGHTALYWYRQSLGQGLEFLIYFQGNSAPDKSGLPSDRFSAERTGGSVSTLTIQRTQQEDSAVYLCASSLELNLNTEAFFGQGTRLTVV.

This clone was observed a handful of times. V and J are TRBV18 and TRBJ2-7, with 9 bases identical to TRBD1. Germline-derived CDR1 and CDR2 are KGHSH and LQKENI. Germline trimming cut 3 bases from V and 5 bases from J; bases unmatched to any gene: 11. The CDR3 is 16 amino acids. The CDR3 sequence: CASSPGTGGGLNEQYF. CDR3 coding DNA: TGTGCCAGCTCACCGGGTACAGGGGGCGGGTTGAACGAGCAGTACTTC.

The chain uses TRBV6-6 and TRBJ2-3; 11 positions match TRBD2. The CDR3 loop spans 15 amino acids. Trimming cost V 5 bases and J 2 bases; bases outside gene matches: 3. CDR1 MNHNY and CDR2 SVGAGI come from the germline V gene (reference sequence). DNA for the CDR3: TGTGCCAGCAGTCCACTAGCGGGGGTCACAGATACGCAGTATTTT. Protein sequence: CASSPLAGVTDTQYF.

The V gene is TRBV24-1, the J gene TRBJ1-6; tentative D call: TRBD1 (6 bases). The germline V gene encodes CDR1 KGHDR and CDR2 SFDVKD. The CDR3 has 17 amino acids. V lost 6 bases and J 10 bases, leaving 24 bases between the germline ends. The CDR3 DNA sequence: TGTGCCACCAGTTTACAGGGAAAGGCATACGGATCCTCACCCCTCCACTTT. Translated, it gives CATSLQGKAYGSSPLHF.

The chain is built from TRBV9 and TRBJ2-3; D call uncertain. Trimming removed 0 bases at V and 3 bases at J, with 5 bases between. The CDR3 consists of 13 residues. CDR1 and CDR2 from the germline V gene are SGDLS and YYNGEE. DNA for the CDR3: TGTGCCAGCAGCGTAGTTCGGACAGATACGCAGTATTTT. Residues: CASSVVRTDTQYF.

This sequence joins TRBV5-1 and TRBJ2-3; 14 nucleotides line up with TRBD2. The CDR3 contains 17 residues. Germline CDR1 is SGHRS and CDR2 is YFSETQ. Losses at the gene ends were 5 bases for V and 2 bases for J; bases not matched to a gene: 7. The CDR3 sequence: CASSRGTSGSPTDTQYF. CDR3 in DNA: TGCGCCAGCAGTCGTGGGACTAGCGGGAGCCCCACAGATACGCAGTATTTT. The whole variable domain, remainder taken from reference TRBV5-1 and TRBJ2-3, is KAGVTQTPRYLIKTRGQQVTLSCSPISGHRSVSWYQQTPGQGLQFLFEYFSETQRNKGNFPGRFSGRQFSNSRSEMNVSTLELGDSALYLCASSRGTSGSPTDTQYFGPGTRLTVL.

V is TRBV2 and J is TRBJ2-3; 7 bases match TRBD1. Germline values: CDR1 SNHLY, CDR2 FYNNEI. There are 14 residues in the CDR3. With 6 bases clipped from V and 6 bases from J, the junction kept 9 bases outside the gene matches. Here the CDR3 reads CASSQNRQGDTQYF. The CDR3 DNA reads as TGTGCCAGCAGCCAAAATAGACAGGGCGATACGCAGTATTTT.

V is TRBV24-1 and J is TRBJ2-3; no definite D call. The CDR3 is 13 amino acids. V was clipped by 0 bases and J by 14 bases, with 14 bases between them. Germline CDR1 KGHDR, CDR2 SFDVKD. CDR3 sequence (DNA): TGTGCCACCAGTGATTTGGCATCCAGTCGTCGGTATTTT. Its protein product is CATSDLASSRRYF.